A single sample is the source of the 4 T cell receptor beta chains below, sequenced in a study of cytomegalovirus exposure and HLA in healthy donors. PCR employed 60 Vbeta and 13 Jbeta primers. Using immunoSEQ multiplex PCR, the repertoire was profiled, and TCRdb retains in-frame clones only, with some absent. Seen here are some 200,000 clones, roughly 9.4% observed once, and the top ten hold 1% to 1.5%. The sequencing sample was made of PBMCs. The receptors come from a woman in her thirties in good health and CMV-seropositive.

CDR3 nucleotides: TGCGCCAGCAGCCTTAGCGGGGGGGGCAATGAGCAGTTCTTC. Translated, it gives CASSLSGGGNEQFF. The gene calls are TRBV5-1 and TRBJ2-1; 11 nucleotides agree with TRBD2. Per the germline V gene, CDR1 is SGHRS and CDR2 is YFSETQ. The V and J ends lost 4 bases and 6 bases, in that order; junction bases with no gene match: 3. The CDR3 has 14 residues.

The V and J genes are TRBV5-8 and TRBJ2-1; 7 nucleotides agree with TRBD1. The CDR3 length is 15 residues. Germline loops: CDR1 SGHTS, CDR2 YDEGEE. The trim removed 0 bases at V and 7 bases at J, leaving 7 bases unmatched. CDR3 amino acids: CASSLGQGLGNEQFF. For the CDR3, the DNA is TGTGCCAGCAGCTTGGGACAGGGTTTAGGTAATGAGCAGTTCTTC.

This clone was recorded a few times. The chain links TRBV4-2 to TRBJ1-5; D remains ambiguous. There are 15 residues in the CDR3. The germline gives CDR1 LGHNA, CDR2 YNFKEQ. The ends were cut back, 1 base at V and 6 bases at J, with 13 bases in the middle. The CDR3 DNA reads TGTGCCAGCAGCCAAGGGTACGAGGGAAGTCAGCCCCAGCATTTT. Amino acid sequence: CASSQGYEGSQPQHF.

The chain is built from TRBV5-8 and TRBJ1-3; a weak D match, TRBD1 (6 bases). Trimming stripped 4 bases from V and 0 bases from J, with 14 bases between. The CDR3 runs to 16 residues. Germline V gene data show CDR1 as SGHTS and CDR2 as YDEGEE. Here the CDR3 DNA reads TGTGCCAGCAGCCCCCTCCCGACAGGCTCTGGAAACACCATATATTTT. This gives the protein CASSPLPTGSGNTIYF.